This TCR beta chain was documented in a study of cytomegalovirus exposure and HLA in healthy donors. As for the study in general: Early released data comprised around 79 million unique TCRs from HLA-typed donors.

Points from the study as a whole: A later analysis reportedly identified an Asian-associated ancestry cluster as carrying fewer N-insertions than the 666-donor mean.

With 60 Vbeta and 13 Jbeta primers, the PCR was carried out. Using immunoSEQ multiplex PCR, the repertoire was profiled, and TCRdb retains in-frame clones only, with some absent. Of about 170,000 clones in the sample, roughly four fifths were seen once. Concerning this clone itself: The antigen is undetermined.

Sequences were obtained from PBMCs. The origin of this receptor is a girl between 5 and 17 years old in good health and CMV-seropositive.

CDR3 in amino acids: CASSGLLGYTF. CDR3 nucleotides: TGTGCCAGCAGTGGACTTTTAGGCTACACCTTC. This chain uses TRBV6-1 with TRBJ1-2; D is unresolved. The CDR3 has 11 amino acids. V was trimmed by 4 bases and J by 8 bases, leaving 8 bases between them. Per the germline V gene, CDR1 is MNHNS and CDR2 is SASEGT.